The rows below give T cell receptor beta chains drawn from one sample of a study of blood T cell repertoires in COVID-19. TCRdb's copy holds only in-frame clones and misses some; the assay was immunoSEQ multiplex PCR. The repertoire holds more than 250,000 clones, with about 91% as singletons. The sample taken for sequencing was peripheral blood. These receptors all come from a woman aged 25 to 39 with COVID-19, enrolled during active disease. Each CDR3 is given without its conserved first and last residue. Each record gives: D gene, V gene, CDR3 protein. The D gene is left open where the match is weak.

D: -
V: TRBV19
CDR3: ASSSVSVGRVEAF

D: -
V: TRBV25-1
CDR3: ASRASSRGTGNTIY

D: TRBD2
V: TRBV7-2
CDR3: ASSRIGLVTDTQY

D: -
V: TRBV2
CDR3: ASLKGARTEAF

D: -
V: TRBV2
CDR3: ALQGEHHNSPLH

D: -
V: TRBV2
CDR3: ASSSDSDNSPLH

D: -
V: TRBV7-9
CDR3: ASSLFNGELF

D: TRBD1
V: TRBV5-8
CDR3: ASSLGTVIYSNQPQH

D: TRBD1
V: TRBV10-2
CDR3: ASKSGTGDSPLH

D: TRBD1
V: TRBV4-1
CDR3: ASSSGQYNSPLH

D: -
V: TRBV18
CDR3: ASSPFQGRDEKLF

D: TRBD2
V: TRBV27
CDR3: ASSQLAGATDTQY

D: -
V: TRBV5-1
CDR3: ASTLIGEMNSNQPQH

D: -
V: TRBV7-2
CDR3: ASSFDGGSYEQY

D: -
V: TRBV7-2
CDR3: ASNQQGNYGYT

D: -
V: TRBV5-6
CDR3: ASSPGARVGEKLF

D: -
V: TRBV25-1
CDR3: ASSVGQGYEQY

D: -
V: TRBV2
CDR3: AGRTGSVTEAF

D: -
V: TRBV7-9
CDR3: ASSLRVTGELF

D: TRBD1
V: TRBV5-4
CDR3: ASNRQGASQPQH

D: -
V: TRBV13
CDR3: ASSPPNLQETQY

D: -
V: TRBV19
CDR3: ATGIANEKLF

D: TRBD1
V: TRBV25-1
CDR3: ASTGGDGQGPPRAF

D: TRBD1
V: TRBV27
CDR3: ASRSGTGGALNSPLH

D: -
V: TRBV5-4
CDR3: ASSFGGGFNGNQPQH

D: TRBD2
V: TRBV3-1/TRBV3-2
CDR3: ASRLERGGLNEQF

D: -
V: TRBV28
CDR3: ASKTASTDTQY

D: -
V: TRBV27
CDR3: ASSSSSPGRVLT

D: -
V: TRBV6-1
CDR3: ASSESVLLFKNIQY

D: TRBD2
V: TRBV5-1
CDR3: ASRRSGGSSYNEQF

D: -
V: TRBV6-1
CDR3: ASSEASGGAHEQY

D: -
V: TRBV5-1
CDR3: ASSLELNTEAF

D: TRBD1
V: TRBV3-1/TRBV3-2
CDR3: ASSHRGSGYT

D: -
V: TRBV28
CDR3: ASSLAGAGAKNIQY

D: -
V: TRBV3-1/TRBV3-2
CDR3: ASSQVGGRGTEAF

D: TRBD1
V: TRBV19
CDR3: ASSPYGTEKSGELF

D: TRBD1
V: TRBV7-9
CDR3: ASNARGQGGSPLH

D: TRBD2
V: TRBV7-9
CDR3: ASSLEAGNNEQF

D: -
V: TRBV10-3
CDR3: AISVGGNYGYT

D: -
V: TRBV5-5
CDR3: ASSLGSNYGYT

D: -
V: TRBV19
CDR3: ASSIDLSNEQF

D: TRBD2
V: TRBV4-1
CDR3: ASSRLAGGSTDTQY

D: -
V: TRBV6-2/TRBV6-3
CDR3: ASSPNRRDVVRGYT

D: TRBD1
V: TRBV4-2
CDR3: ASSAPNRGDTEAF

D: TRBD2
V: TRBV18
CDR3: ASSPPGTSTDTQY

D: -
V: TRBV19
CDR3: ATTPLLGDTVGTYGYT